Included here is one TCR beta chain sequence, with context. The data belong to a study of CD8+ T cells in alopecia areata. The CDR3 has 14 amino acids. V gave up 0 bases and J gave up 1 base, with 7 bases separating them. Looked up from germline, CDR1 is MNHEY and CDR2 is SVGAGI. The sample's treatment: oral pan-JAK inhibitor, 5-10 mg twice daily. Extraction of RNA preceded its reverse transcription into cDNA, which served as the sequencing template. Sequencing used immunoSEQ multiplex PCR; TCRdb keeps in-frame clones, though not all of them. The sample records some 190,000 clones, approximately 49% being singletons.

The specimen comprised CD8+ T cells sorted from blood, sampled around week 53, from a patient treated with tofacitinib. This chain joins TRBV6-5 and TRBJ2-7; no clear D gene. The receptor was derived from a human donor with alopecia areata. The CDR3 DNA reads TGTGCCAGCAGTTACTCGGACGGATCCTACGAGCAGTACTTC. Translating it yields CASSYSDGSYEQYF.